This TCR beta chain is from a study of blood T cell repertoires in COVID-19. Study-wide background: Some COVID-19 samples were acute and others convalescent; all came from the United States, Italy and Spain. T cells, B-cell-depleted T cells, or PBMCs provided the cDNA or gDNA that served as material.

Germline CDR1 SGHRS, CDR2 YFSETQ. The CDR3 covers 17 residues. After removal of 3 bases from V and 0 bases from J, the junction contained 10 bases not matched to a gene. Methods used by the authors: Reference gene primer amplification gave estimated nucleated cell counts. Clones were sequenced by immunoSEQ multiplex PCR, and TCRdb holds only the in-frame ones, with some missing. That table furnishes V, J and clone size, whereas the DNA furnished D and trimming. The data contain 100,000 to 120,000 clones, more than 65% of them singletons. Sequencing was performed on peripheral blood. The J gene is TRBJ2-3, the V gene TRBV5-1; 7 bases are a match to TRBD1. This TCR was sampled from a woman at least 80 years old with acute or convalescent COVID-19. CDR3 in amino acids: CASSSAQGLSSTDTQYF. CDR3 DNA sequence: TGCGCCAGCAGCTCCGCACAGGGGCTCTCTAGCACAGATACGCAGTATTTT.